This T cell receptor (beta chain) comes out of a study of blood T cell repertoires in COVID-19. As for the study in general: Sites across the United States, Italy and Spain contributed samples from acute and convalescent COVID-19. Nucleic acid was either cDNA or gDNA, and it came from T cells, B-cell-depleted T cells, or PBMCs.

The protocol was immunoSEQ multiplex PCR, while the TCRdb copy is restricted to in-frame clones and leaves out a portion. In the table there are about 390,000 clones, 70% to 90% of which are singletons. This CDR3 contains 16 residues. With 6 bases removed from V and 0 bases from J, the gap between germline ends came to 15 bases. Germline CDR1 reads KGHSH; CDR2 reads LQKENI. During active infection, Seattle patients enrolled and were then monitored through disease. A single count supports this clone. The chain joins TRBV18 to TRBJ1-5; D ambiguous. Sequenced input: peripheral blood. This sequence originates from a woman aged 55 to 70 with COVID-19, enrolled during active disease. The DNA for the CDR3 is TGTGCCAGCTCGTCTTCTGTTCCCTATAGCAATCAGCCCCAGCATTTT. The encoded protein is CASSSSVPYSNQPQHF.